The rows below give T cell receptor beta chains drawn from one sample of a study of beta chain features in type 1 diabetes. The repertoire was sequenced with immunoSEQ multiplex PCR; TCRdb's copy has only in-frame clones and lacks some. The data contain just over 600,000 clones, roughly a sixth of them singletons. The specimen was naive CD4+ T cells from blood. Every receptor here comes from a man younger than 30 in good health. Each CDR3 is given without its conserved first and last residue.

>17|TRBV7-9|TRBJ2-1
ASSLLAGKMEIINNEQF
>10|TRBV7-2|TRBJ2-2
ASSWRSGELF
>13|TRBV9|TRBJ2-5
ASSVEASGRETQY
>12|TRBV6-4|TRBJ1-3
ASSPTGTGNTIY
>11|TRBV18|TRBJ1-2
ASSPITGEGYT
>15|TRBV5-4|TRBJ2-7
ASSPDWGAGNLYEQY
>12|TRBV21-1|TRBJ1-2
ASSKAEGDYGYT
>11|TRBV9|TRBJ1-2
ASSKEGGYGYT
>12|TRBV7-9|TRBJ1-6
ASTLTGANSPLH
>13|TRBV5-1|TRBJ1-1
ASSSPGHPNTEAF
>14|TRBV5-1|TRBJ2-7
ASSSRDRLLSYEQY
>15|TRBV19|TRBJ2-6
ASSSGKLDSGANVLT
>9|TRBV30|TRBJ1-3
AYTPLSTIY
>12|TRBV27|TRBJ2-5
ASSHAAGEETQY
>18|TRBV4-2|TRBJ2-3
ASSHPLWVAGGGSTDTQY
>12|TRBV5-1|TRBJ1-1
ASSRGQENTEAF
>13|TRBV6-1|TRBJ2-7
ASSELSGNPYEQY
>16|TRBV10-3|TRBJ2-2
AISTSGRGITLIGELF
>15|TRBV7-7|TRBJ2-3
ASSPLDRGHGTDTQY
>11|TRBV5-6|TRBJ2-3
ASSLADTDTQY
>11|TRBV4-3|TRBJ2-7
ASSQDRAYEQY
>14|TRBV7-9|TRBJ1-1
ASSSGKQGSPTEAF
>11|TRBV9|TRBJ1-2
ASSVAANYGYT
>13|TRBV7-2|TRBJ2-2
ASSPTGANTGELF
>10|TRBV30|TRBJ2-7
AWDRLSYEQY
>13|TRBV7-9|TRBJ1-2
ASSTYRDRNHGYT
>15|TRBV4-2|TRBJ2-7
ASSQEGLAGRSYEQY
>13|TRBV5-1|TRBJ2-1
ASSLSTSGHNEQF
>13|TRBV6-5|TRBJ2-3
ASSPGLAATDTQY
>14|TRBV7-2|TRBJ2-3
ASSLKAGGRTDTQY
>9|TRBV15|TRBJ2-7
ATSRDAGMY
>12|TRBV9|TRBJ1-5
ASSPTGKNQPQH
>12|TRBV7-2|TRBJ1-2
ASSQAGQAHGYT
>9|TRBV29-1|TRBJ1-1
SCLRNTEAF
>13|TRBV5-1|TRBJ2-7
ASSFLAGGSYEQY
>13|TRBV25-1|TRBJ1-1
ASSEIDSLNTEAF
>11|TRBV28|TRBJ1-2
ASSFGQNYGYT
>16|TRBV27|TRBJ2-1
ASSFLTSGSSSYNEQF
>11|TRBV7-2|TRBJ2-5
ASSPPRMETQY
>15|TRBV23-1|TRBJ2-7
ASSHLPTGATPYEQY
>14|TRBV5-6|TRBJ2-5
ASSSQKRFYQETQY
>9|TRBV7-2|TRBJ2-1
ASSPLDEQF
>13|TRBV30|TRBJ1-5
ASSVGQVHNQPQH
>11|TRBV5-6|TRBJ1-2
ASSFGQNYGYT
>11|TRBV7-2|TRBJ2-5
ASSLENFGTQY
>12|TRBV6-6|TRBJ1-5
ASSYGGAAEPQH